This TCR beta chain stems from a study of Ad26.COV2.S vaccination and SARS-CoV-2 variants (dated by TCRdb to 2020 to 2022). Study-level background: Donors in the vaccine arm were drawn from COV1001, a phase I-IIa trial of Ad26.COV2.S in healthy adults that was multicentre, randomized, double-blind and placebo-controlled. Ad26.COV2.S was administered intramuscularly at 5 x 10^10 or 1 x 10^11 viral particles, either as a single shot or as two shots given 56 days apart. The specificity and breadth of SARS-CoV-2-reactive T cell receptors after Ad26.COV2.S vaccination were assessed by TCRbeta repertoire sequencing. The TCR-sequenced set comprised around 30 samples: around 20 Ad26.COV2.S vaccine recipients, 5 placebo recipients and 8 SARS-CoV-2 convalescent individuals. Trial participants were randomized into five groups of five, in which low-dose or high-dose Ad26.COV2.S was given once or twice, or placebo was given on both occasions. Investigators did not know the trial group allocation while performing experiments and assessing outcomes.

Compared with germline, V lacks 2 bases and J lacks 5 bases; bases without a gene match: 11. From a lookup of the germline V gene (reference sequence), CDR1 and CDR2 are MNHEY and SMNVEV. Spanning cysteine to phenylalanine, the CDR3 consists of 16 amino acids. Of the read, only the CDR3 DNA is kept; its 48 bases are in frame from base 1. The treatment or condition label on this specimen signifies: around 19 received Ad26.COV2.S at low or high dose, single or two shots; roughly five received placebo; per-sample allocation not given. Repertoires of vaccine and placebo recipients were sequenced from samples collected on day 63 after the first injection. In Cohort 1b, 25 to 30 adults aged 18-55 years were enrolled at a single site in Boston, USA, between 29 July and 7 August 2020. Ad26.COV2.S consisted of a replication-incompetent adenovirus type 26 vector by which a prefusion-stabilized SARS-CoV-2 spike protein from the original Wuhan strain was expressed.

General study outcomes and caveats: After vaccination, spike-specific CD8+ and CD4+ T cell responses were reported to show substantial breadth. The study was not powered to compare responses between vaccine doses or regimens. Compared with placebo recipients, Ad26.COV2.S recipients showed higher spike-specific TCR breadth (P = 0.0014). The authors noted that total T cell responses may have been underestimated by the TCR breadth and depth analyses. Non-spike TCR breadth was comparable between vaccine and placebo recipients, consistent with the vaccine containing only spike.

TCRbeta CDR3 regions were sequenced with the immunoSEQ Assay. After extraction, genomic DNA underwent amplification by bias-controlled multiplex PCR, followed by high-throughput sequencing. The authors processed their data as follows. To quantify the absolute abundance of every unique TCRbeta CDR3 region, sequences were collapsed and filtered. T cell fraction was estimated by normalization of TCRbeta template counts to usable DNA, with usable DNA being measured through amplification of reference genes present in all nucleated cells. Repertoire TCRs were annotated as SARS-CoV-2-specific when V gene, CDR3 amino acid sequence and J gene were exactly matched to a known reactive TCR set. The reference SARS-CoV-2 TCR set came from MIRA and was filtered for enrichment in COVID-19-positive ImmuneCODE repertoires, removing public or cross-reactive TCRs. Based on the MIRA antigens, annotated TCRs were further analysed at the level of specific ORF or position within ORF. Breadth was defined as annotated unique rearrangements over total unique productive rearrangements; depth was the summed frequency of those rearrangements. TCR breadth was compared between groups using two-sided Wilcoxon rank-sum tests. In its TCRdb copy, this immuneACCESS table keeps in-frame sequences only and misses some clones. Where compared with another copy, unresolved V genes explain less than half of these, and the others have no known cause. Clone size and V and J calls were adopted from that table, with D and trimming inferred from the DNA. The sample has more than 400,000 clones on record, around 91% of them singletons. The ten largest clonotypes hold about 4.5% of the sample.

As to this clone: Its antigen remains unidentified. No base quality information exists; no much larger clone differs at one position.

The sequence links TRBV27 to TRBJ2-5, with 7 bases in between that match TRBD2. This TCR was recovered from a person between 18 and 65 years old who received the Ad26.COV2.S COVID-19 vaccine or a placebo. The sequencing here drew on peripheral blood, taken in a trial of Ad26.COV2.S vaccine versus placebo. The DNA is as follows: TGTGCCAGCAGTTTAGGGATGGCGGGACTACTGGAGACCCAGTACTTC. It is translated as CASSLGMAGLLETQYF.